Reported below is one T cell receptor beta chain. Its antigen target is currently unknown. One base away there is no much larger clone; base qualities are not given. The entry originates in a study of shared clonotypes between healthy human individuals (dated by TCRdb to the early 2020s). About the study as a whole: A few men and two women, aged 18 to 49 years, made up the cohort. To estimate repertoire size and how much clonotypes are shared between individuals, the study performed deep sequencing of blood TCR repertoires from a few healthy adults. For each donor, CD4 naive and CD4 memory were each run on three plates, CD8 naive on two plates, and CD8 memory on one plate. Different laboratories and diverse techniques were used to prepare libraries and sequence TCR repertoires, to increase sequencing depth and limit assay-specific biases. Each donor's leukapheresis produced roughly between about 0.9 and 9.5 billion PBMCs. Study-wide conclusions, independent of this receptor: Pairwise subsampling indicated that sequencing depth was expected to affect the degree of clonotype sharing among donors. Incomplete sequencing was indicated by rarefaction of sorted-subset datasets, despite the large sequencing depth. Compared with non-shared clonotypes, the clonotypes found in all four sorted-subset donors had higher generation probabilities. Larger estimated clonotype richness was generally found for naive subsets than for memory subsets. The small number of donors limited the genetic and exposure-history diversity represented. Sampling was limited to blood, and TCR repertoires in tissue likely differ from TCR repertoires in blood. When several donors were compared, the shared fraction of clonotypes was around 5.1% for naive CD4, roughly 3.3% for naive CD8, roughly 2.5% for memory CD4, and 0.4% for memory CD8.

Healthy HIV-negative adults with no recently reported acute infections or vaccinations were included as donors. Only Caucasian adults living in Nashville, Tennessee, USA were represented among the donors. CD4+ T cells were enriched by magnetic negative selection; naive cells were then positively selected on CD45RA, and the negative fraction formed the memory subset. Blood was obtained by leukapheresis, after which PBMCs were separated by Ficoll-Histopaque density gradient centrifugation and cryopreserved in liquid nitrogen vapor phase. Analytical flow cytometry was used to check the purity and quantity of each magnetically sorted T cell population. From each sorted fraction, genomic DNA was isolated and quantified by UV absorbance on a Nanodrop 2000c. TCR CDR3 regions were amplified from genomic DNA by multiplex PCR using the deep immunoSEQ assay. For each cell subset, the extracted genomic DNA was distributed evenly across all wells of several immunoSEQ 96-well plates, and each plate served as one replicate. Each replicate PCR for sorted subsets received around 200 ng genomic DNA, equal to tens of thousands of T cell genomes. The purified libraries were quantified using a Qubit 3.0 fluorometer, sized with a Bioanalyzer 2100, and then quantified again using the KAPA Library Quantification kit. A separate single-read 150-cycle Illumina NextSeq 550 flow cell was used to sequence each immunoSEQ 96-well plate. Per the source publication's procedure: Because the immunoSEQ output included only junctional sequences and no quality scores, the filtering could not be the same as the filtering used for full-length reads. Sequences were annotated with PyIR, a Python wrapper for IgBLAST v1.9, and V/J genes and CDR3 were assigned using IMGT germline references. Any read was removed if the V/J assignment was weak (E-value above 1e-6), the CDR3 was missing, or the read contained stop codons, out-of-frame junctions, or ambiguous translated residues. V3J clonotypes were defined as sequences sharing an identical inferred V gene, J gene, and CDR3 amino acid sequence. The percentage overlap between two repertoires was calculated by dividing the number of shared unique clonotypes by the size of the smaller repertoire. Three approaches were used to assess repertoire richness: RTK rarefaction, the Chao1 estimator, and Recon v2.1 estimates of unobserved clonotypes. Generation probabilities for all TCRbeta clonotypes obtained by the gDNA method from several donors were computed using OLGA. What TCRdb holds here is the immuneACCESS table cut down to in-frame rearrangements. Part of the clones is not present; checked against another copy, under half of the missing clones reflect an unresolved V gene, and the others are unexplained. V, J and clone size are taken as reported in that table, and D and trimming were inferred from the DNA itself. Within this sample are over a million clones, with roughly 98% of them counted one time only. About 0.4% of the sample rests with the top ten.

The trim is 3 bases for V and 4 bases for J, with a gap of 12 bases between the germline ends. The germline V gene provides CDR1 MDHEN and CDR2 SYDVKM. Taken from cysteine to phenylalanine, the CDR3 has 14 residues. The entry retains the CDR3 DNA only, 42 bases that are in frame from base 1. Sample: naive CD4+ T cells sorted from blood. The cell subset or site label, as the study defines it: CD45RA+ positively selected. The source is a man aged 30-40 years in good health. This chain joins TRBV28 to TRBJ1-2; the D segment could be TRBD1, given 5 matching bases. The CDR3 reads CASSLTLGGYGYTF. The nucleotide sequence reads TGTGCCAGCAGTTTGACGCTCGGGGGCTATGGCTACACCTTC.